This entry is about one T cell receptor beta chain. Antigen unknown. TCRdb's copy holds only in-frame clones and misses some; the assay was immunoSEQ multiplex PCR. The table shows some 120,000 clones, with 88% occurring only once. This sample was taken from a study of T cell responses to AZD1222 COVID-19 vaccine. General study results and limits: The study reported that nearly half of spike-specific TCRs target unmutated variant regions.

The receptor was derived from an adult in good health. This sample comprised peripheral blood, obtained on day 0 of AZD1222 vaccination.

The DNA for the CDR3 is TGTGCCAGCAGTTTAAGGTGGGACAGGGGACGGCATAATTCACCCCTCCACTTT. This encodes CASSLRWDRGRHNSPLHF. The chain combines TRBV27 with TRBJ1-6; 10 positions match TRBD1. The CDR3 is made up of 18 amino acids. The V segment lost 2 bases and the J segment 5 bases; nucleotides outside the gene matches: 9. Germline CDR1 MNHEY, CDR2 SMNVEV (reference sequence).